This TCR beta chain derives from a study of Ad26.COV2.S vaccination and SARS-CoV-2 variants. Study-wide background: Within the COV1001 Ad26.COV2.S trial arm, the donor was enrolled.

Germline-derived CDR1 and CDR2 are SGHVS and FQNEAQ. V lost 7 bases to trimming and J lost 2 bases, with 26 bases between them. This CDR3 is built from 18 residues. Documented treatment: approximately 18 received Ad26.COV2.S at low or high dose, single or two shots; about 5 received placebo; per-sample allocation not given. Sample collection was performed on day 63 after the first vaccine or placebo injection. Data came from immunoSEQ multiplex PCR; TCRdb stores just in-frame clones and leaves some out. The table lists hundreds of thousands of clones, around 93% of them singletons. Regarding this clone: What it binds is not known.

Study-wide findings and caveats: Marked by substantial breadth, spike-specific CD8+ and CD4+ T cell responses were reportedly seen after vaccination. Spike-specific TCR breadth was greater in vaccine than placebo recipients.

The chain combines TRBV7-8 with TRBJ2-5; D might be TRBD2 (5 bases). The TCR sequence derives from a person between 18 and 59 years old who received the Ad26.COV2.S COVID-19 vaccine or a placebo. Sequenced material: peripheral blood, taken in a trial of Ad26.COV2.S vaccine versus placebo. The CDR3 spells CASTSFGVSAVEQETQYF. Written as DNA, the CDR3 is TGTGCCAGCACCTCTTTCGGGGTTTCAGCTGTCGAACAAGAGACCCAGTACTTC. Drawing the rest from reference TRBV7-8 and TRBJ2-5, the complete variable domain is GAGVSQSPRYKVAKRGQDVALRCDPISGHVSLFWYQQALGQGPEFLTYFQNEAQLDKSGLPSDRFFAERPEGSVSTLKIQRTQQEDSAVYLCASTSFGVSAVEQETQYFGPGTRLLVL.